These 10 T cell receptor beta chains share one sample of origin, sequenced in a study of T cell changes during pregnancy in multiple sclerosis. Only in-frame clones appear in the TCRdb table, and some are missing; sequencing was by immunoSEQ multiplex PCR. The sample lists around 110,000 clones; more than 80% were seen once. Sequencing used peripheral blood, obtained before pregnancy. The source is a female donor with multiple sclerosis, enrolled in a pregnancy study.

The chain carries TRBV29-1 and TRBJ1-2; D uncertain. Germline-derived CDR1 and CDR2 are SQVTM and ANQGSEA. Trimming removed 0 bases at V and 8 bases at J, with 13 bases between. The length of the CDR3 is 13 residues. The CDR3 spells CSVEDGWALGYTF. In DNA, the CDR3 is TGCAGCGTTGAAGATGGCTGGGCTTTAGGCTACACCTTC.

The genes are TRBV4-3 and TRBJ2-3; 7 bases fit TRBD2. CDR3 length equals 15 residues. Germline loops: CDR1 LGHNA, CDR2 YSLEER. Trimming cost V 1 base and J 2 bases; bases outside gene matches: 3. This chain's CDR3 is CASSQGTSDTDTQYF. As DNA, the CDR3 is TGCGCCAGCAGCCAAGGAACTAGCGACACAGATACGCAGTATTTT.

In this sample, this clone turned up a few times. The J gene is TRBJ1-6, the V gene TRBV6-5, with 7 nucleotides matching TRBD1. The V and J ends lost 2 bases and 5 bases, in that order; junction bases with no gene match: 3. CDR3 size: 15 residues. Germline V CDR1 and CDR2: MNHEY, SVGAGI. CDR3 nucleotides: TGTGCCAGCAGTTACAGGACAGGACATAATTCACCCCTCCACTTT. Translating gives CASSYRTGHNSPLHF.

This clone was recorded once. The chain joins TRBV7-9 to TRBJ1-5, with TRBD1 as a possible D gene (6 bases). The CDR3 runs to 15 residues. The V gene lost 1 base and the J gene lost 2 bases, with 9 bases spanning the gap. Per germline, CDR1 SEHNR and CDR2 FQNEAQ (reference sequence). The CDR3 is CASSLGGHGNQPQHF. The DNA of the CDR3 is TGTGCCAGCAGCTTAGGGGGACACGGCAATCAGCCCCAGCATTTT.

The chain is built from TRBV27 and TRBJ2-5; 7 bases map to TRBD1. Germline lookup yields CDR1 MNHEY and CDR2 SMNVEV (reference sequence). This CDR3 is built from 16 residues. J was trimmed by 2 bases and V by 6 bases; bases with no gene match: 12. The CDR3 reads CASSYSPGQPQETQYF. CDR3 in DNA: TGTGCCAGCAGCTACTCACCGGGACAGCCTCAAGAGACCCAGTACTTC.

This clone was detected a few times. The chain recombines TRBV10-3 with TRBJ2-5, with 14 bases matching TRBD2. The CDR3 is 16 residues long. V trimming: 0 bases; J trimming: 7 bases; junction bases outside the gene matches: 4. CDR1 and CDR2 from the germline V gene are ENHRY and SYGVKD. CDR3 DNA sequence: TGTGCCATCAGTGAGTCGACTAGCGGGGGGGCCTTGACCCAGTACTTC. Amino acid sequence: CAISESTSGGALTQYF.

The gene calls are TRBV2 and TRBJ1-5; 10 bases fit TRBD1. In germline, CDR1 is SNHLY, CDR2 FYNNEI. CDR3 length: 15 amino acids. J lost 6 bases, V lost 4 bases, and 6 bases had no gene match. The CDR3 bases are TGTGCCAGCAGTGTAGGACAGGGGGGCACTCAGCCCCAGCATTTT. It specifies CASSVGQGGTQPQHF.

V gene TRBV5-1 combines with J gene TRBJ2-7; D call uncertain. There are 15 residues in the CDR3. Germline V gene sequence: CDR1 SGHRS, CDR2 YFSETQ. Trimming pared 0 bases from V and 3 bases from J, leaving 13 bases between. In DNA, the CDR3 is TGCGCCAGCAGCTTGGTTTTTGACACGAACTACGAGCAGTACTTC. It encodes CASSLVFDTNYEQYF.

The CDR3 sequence: CASSLLLAGGYNEQFF. The DNA for the CDR3 is TGTGCCAGCAGTTTATTACTAGCGGGAGGGTACAATGAGCAGTTCTTC. The gene calls are TRBV27 and TRBJ2-1; TRBD2 matches at 13 bases. The V gene end was trimmed by 1 base and the J gene end by 4 bases; junction bases not matched to a gene: 1. This CDR3 is 16 amino acids long. Germline V lookup: CDR1 MNHEY, CDR2 SMNVEV (reference sequence).

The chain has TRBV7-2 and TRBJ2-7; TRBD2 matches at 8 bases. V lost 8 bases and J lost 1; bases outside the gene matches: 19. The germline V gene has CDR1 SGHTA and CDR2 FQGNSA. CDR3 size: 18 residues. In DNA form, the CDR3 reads TGTGCCAGCGTACCCCCAAAGTTAGAGCGGGGGATTTCCTACGAGCAGTACTTC. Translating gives CASVPPKLERGISYEQYF.